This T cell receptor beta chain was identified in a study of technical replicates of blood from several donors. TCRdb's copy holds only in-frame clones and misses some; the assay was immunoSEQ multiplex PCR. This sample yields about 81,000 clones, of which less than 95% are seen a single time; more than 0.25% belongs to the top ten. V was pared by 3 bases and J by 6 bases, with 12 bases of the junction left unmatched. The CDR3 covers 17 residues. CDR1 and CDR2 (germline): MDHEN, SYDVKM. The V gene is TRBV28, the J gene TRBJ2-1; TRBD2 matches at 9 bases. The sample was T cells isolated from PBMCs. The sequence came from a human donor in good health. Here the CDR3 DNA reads TGTGCCAGCAGTTTGGTGGTTGAGGCTAGCGGGATCAATGAGCAGTTCTTC. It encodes CASSLVVEASGINEQFF.